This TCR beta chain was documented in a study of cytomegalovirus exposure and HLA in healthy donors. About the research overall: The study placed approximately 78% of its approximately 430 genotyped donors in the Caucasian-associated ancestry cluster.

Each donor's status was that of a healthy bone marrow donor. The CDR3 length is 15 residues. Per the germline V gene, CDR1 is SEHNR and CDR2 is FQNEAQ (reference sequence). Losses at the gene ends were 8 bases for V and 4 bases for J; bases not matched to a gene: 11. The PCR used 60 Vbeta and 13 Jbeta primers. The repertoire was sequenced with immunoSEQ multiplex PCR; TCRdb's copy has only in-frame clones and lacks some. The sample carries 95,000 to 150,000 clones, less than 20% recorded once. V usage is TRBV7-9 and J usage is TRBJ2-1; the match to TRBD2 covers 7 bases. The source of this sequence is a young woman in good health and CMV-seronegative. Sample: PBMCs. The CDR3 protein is CASGLVGGDYNEQFF. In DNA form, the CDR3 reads TGTGCCAGCGGTTTAGTGGGGGGGGATTACAATGAGCAGTTCTTC.